This is a list of T cell receptor beta chains from one sample in a study of vaccination effects on CD4 cells after COVID-19. Measured with immunoSEQ multiplex PCR; TCRdb has only the in-frame clones, and not every one. Of tens of thousands of clones listed, around 70% were seen once; the top ten hold about 1.4%. These receptors' targets are unknown. The source was CD4+ T cells from PBMCs cultured with HCoV-229E spike peptides, collected after COVID-19 vaccination. The receptors shown here come from a human donor who received a COVID-19 vaccine. CDR3s include the opening cysteine and the closing phenylalanine or tryptophan. A D gene is named only where the DNA matches it firmly. Size values are once, few and many counts, or a class for expanded clones, and some rows have none.

>TRBV7-2|.|.|TRBJ2-3
TGTGCCAGCAGCAAACTTAACACAGATACGCAGTATTTT
CASSKLNTDTQYF
>TRBV7-3|TRBD2|.|TRBJ2-2
TGTGCCAGCAGCTCCCCGGGACTAGGGGGGACCGGGGAGCTGTTTTTT
CASSSPGLGGTGELFF
>TRBV27|TRBD1|.|TRBJ1-4
TGTGCCAGCAGTCCGCGGACAGGCGGGAATGAAAAACTGTTTTTT
CASSPRTGGNEKLFF
>TRBV10-1|.|.|TRBJ2-3
TGCGCCAGCAGTGCGGTGGGGCACACAGATACGCAGTATTTT
CASSAVGHTDTQYF
>TRBV24-1|.|.|TRBJ2-5
TGTGCCACCAGTGCCCCGGGGGCCATGGAGACCCAGTACTTC
CATSAPGAMETQYF
>TRBV9|.|.|TRBJ2-2
TGTGCCAGCAGCGAGTATCCCCCTGAGGGCGGGGAGCTGTTTTTT
CASSEYPPEGGELFF
>TRBV25-1|.|few|TRBJ1-4
TGTGCCAGCTCGAGGGGTGGGCAGGCTAATGAAAAACTGTTTTTT
CASSRGGQANEKLFF
>TRBV7-9|TRBD1|.|TRBJ2-2
TGTGCCAGCAGCCTGGGACAGGGCGGCATAAGCCCCGGGGAGCTGTTTTTT
CASSLGQGGISPGELFF
>TRBV6-5|.|.|TRBJ1-2
TGTGCCAGCAGTTACTCGAGAGAGGTTGGCTACACCTTC
CASSYSREVGYTF
>TRBV27|.|.|TRBJ2-3
TGTGCCAGCAGGGGGGCAAGCACAGATACGCAGTATTTT
CASRGASTDTQYF
>TRBV6-5|.|.|TRBJ1-2
TGTGCCAGCAGTTACGGGGGGTTAGCTAACTATGGCTACACCTTC
CASSYGGLANYGYTF
>TRBV7-2|TRBD1|.|TRBJ2-5
TGTGCCAGCAGGGGCGACAGGGGGGAGACCCAGTACTTC
CASRGDRGETQYF